The 5 T cell receptor beta chains presented below share a single source sample, sequenced in a study of blood T cell repertoires in COVID-19. Assay used: immunoSEQ multiplex PCR; TCRdb lists only in-frame clones, some missing. There are roughly 200,000 clones in the sample; about 86% occur only once, and more than 4% lies in the top ten. Sample: PBMCs or T cells enriched from blood (not recorded which). These receptors came from a woman between 25 and 40 years old who had been exposed to COVID-19.

The gene calls are TRBV5-8 and TRBJ1-5; D is perhaps TRBD1 (6 bases). Germline lookup yields CDR1 SGHTS and CDR2 YDEGEE. This CDR3 is 15 amino acids long. V dropped 2 bases and J dropped 5 bases, with 14 bases sitting between them. CDR3: CASSFSGGADQPQHF. CDR3 bases: TGTGCCAGCAGCTTTTCTGGGGGCGCGGATCAGCCCCAGCATTTT.

The rearrangement joins TRBV28 to TRBJ1-5; D may be TRBD1 (5 bases). The CDR3 is 14 amino acids. From germline, CDR1 is MDHEN and CDR2 SYDVKM. Trimming removed 5 bases at V and 6 bases at J, with 14 bases between. Here the CDR3 DNA reads TGTGCCAGCAGTCCCCCAGGGTCGGGTCAGCCCCAGCATTTT. Translating it yields CASSPPGSGQPQHF.

A few counts support this clone. The chain employs TRBV3-1 (or the pseudogene TRBV3-2) and TRBJ2-7; the match to TRBD2 covers 8 bases. The CDR3 has 14 amino acids. Germline V gene sequence: CDR1 LGHDT, CDR2 YNNKEL (reference sequence). The J segment lost 4 bases and the V segment lost 2 bases, leaving 4 bases of the junction unmatched. The CDR3 spells CASSQLAGGYEQYF. CDR3 bases: TGTGCCAGCAGCCAATTGGCGGGGGGATACGAGCAGTACTTC.

This clone was recorded only once. The rearrangement uses TRBV15 and TRBJ1-6; the D gene is possibly TRBD1 (5 bases). V dropped 0 bases and J dropped 10 bases, with 13 bases sitting between them. Germline CDR1 LNHNV, CDR2 YYDKDF (reference sequence). This CDR3 contains 15 residues. The CDR3 DNA reads as TGTGCCACCAGCAGAGAGGAGGGGTTAGGGTCACCCCTCCACTTT. Amino acids: CATSREEGLGSPLHF.

J is TRBJ2-7 and V is TRBV2; D remains unclear. CDR1 is SNHLY, CDR2 FYNNEI, per germline. V was clipped by 6 bases and J by 4 bases, with 10 bases between them. The CDR3 is 12 amino acids. CDR3 nucleotide sequence: TGTGCCAGCAGCGTTACCCTATACGAGCAGTACTTC. This codes for CASSVTLYEQYF.